This TCR beta chain appears in the sequencing data of a study of OX40 agonist ivuxolimab in advanced cancers. At the level of the whole study: Ivuxolimab, which targeted the costimulatory receptor OX40 (CD134), was an agonistic, fully human IgG2 monoclonal antibody. Among the approximately 50 dose-escalation patients, about 19 had hepatocellular carcinoma, around 15 melanoma, 9 renal cell carcinoma and 9 head and neck cancer. Three dose-escalation patients achieved partial responses, one with hepatocellular carcinoma and two with cutaneous melanoma. In the dose-escalation cohort, 82.7% of patients were male, and the mean age was around 65 years with a range of roughly 23 to 90. The purpose of peripheral TCRbeta sequencing was to test whether ivuxolimab changed TCR sequence diversity and led to clonal T-cell expansion. Prior anti-PD-1, anti-PD-L1 or anti-CTLA-4 therapy was permitted, and checkpoint inhibitors had been received by around 39% of dose-escalation patients. The paper reports the monotherapy dose-escalation portion (N = 52 patients) of the phase I ivuxolimab trial. Intravenous ivuxolimab was administered to patients every 2 weeks at six dose levels: 0.01, 0.1, 0.3, 1.5, 3 and 10 mg/kg. What the work shows at the level of the full study, not this receptor alone: After ivuxolimab, CD8+ T cells had more expanded clones than CD4+ T cells on average. The antigen specificity of the clonally expanded peripheral T cells was not determined. At doses from 0.1 to 3.0 mg/kg, clonal expansion was seen in both CD4+ and CD8+ blood T cells between baseline and week 6. Low levels of normalized T-cell clonal expansion were also seen in some patients who did not respond. In partial responders in the 0.1-3.0 mg/kg groups, normalized peripheral clonal expansion was found to be among the lowest, especially among CD8+ T cells.

The trial excluded patients who had a history of autoimmune disease or who were on systemic immunosuppression. Peripheral blood for TCR sequencing was drawn from every dose cohort at baseline, at cycle 4 day 1 and at cycle 7 day 1. The samples were drawn from a first-in-human, open-label, multicenter phase I dose-escalation trial of ivuxolimab. Adults with locally advanced or metastatic melanoma, renal cell, hepatocellular, or head and neck squamous cell carcinoma were enrolled in the trial. CD4+ and CD8+ T cells were sorted separately from peripheral blood before TCR sequencing. Concerning this clone itself: Its cognate antigen has yet to be identified. Base qualities were left out, and no much larger clone turns up one base away.

Genomic DNA was extracted from sorted cells for sequencing of the TCRbeta CDR3 region. TCRbeta CDR3 regions were sequenced using the immunoSEQ Assay. TCRdb re-hosts the immuneACCESS table, in-frame sequences only. Its copies lack some clones; in the studies checked, an unresolved V gene accounts for under half of them, and the cause for the rest is not known. In all, the sample holds roughly 41,000 clones, and 86% of those were seen once. 2% to 3% of the sample is held by the ten biggest clonotypes. This receptor was identified in an adult with an advanced solid tumor such as melanoma, head and neck, liver or kidney cancer. The sample consisted of CD4+ or CD8+ T cells sorted from blood, taken in a trial of the OX40 agonist ivuxolimab.

This receptor carries the CDR3 CAWNPGNTEAFF. The nucleotides read TGTGCCTGGAATCCGGGGAACACTGAAGCTTTCTTT. The V gene is TRBV30 and the J gene is TRBJ1-1; the D gene cannot be named for sure. The CDR3 starts with the cysteine, ends with the phenylalanine, and has 12 residues. Only the CDR3 portion is preserved as DNA: 36 bases, with reading frame beginning at the first base. CDR1 and CDR2 are read off the germline V gene (reference sequence) as GTSNPN and SVGIG. Relative to germline, V is 4 bases shorter and J is 1 base shorter, with 7 bases between their ends.